This T cell receptor (beta chain) was captured in a study of T cells in women clearing cervical HPV infection. To note about this clone: The missing CDR3 end, 3 residues past where the read stops, is filled in from the germline J gene.

The CDR3 covers 16 residues. Germline trimming cut 0 bases from V and 5 bases from J; bases unmatched to any gene: 10. In germline, CDR1 is DFQATT, CDR2 SNEGSKA (reference sequence). Assay used: immunoSEQ multiplex PCR; TCRdb lists only in-frame clones, some missing. The sample table sets out about 32,000 clones. The origin of this receptor is a woman between 18 and 69 years old with a cervical HPV16 infection that either progressed to CIN3+ or cleared (not recorded which). The sequenced sample consisted of blood buffy coat. The chain links TRBV20-1 to TRBJ2-5; 9 positions match TRBD2. The CDR3 region is CSARDEGGGATETQYF. The sequenced part of the CDR3 DNA is TGCAGTGCTAGAGATGAGGGCGGGGGGGCCACGGAGACC.